This T cell receptor beta chain was recovered during a study of early T cells in non-severe SARS-CoV-2 infection. Study context: Investigators sequenced bulk RNA drawn from unsorted whole blood, and chains remained unpaired.

This clonotype was detected ten times or more. Researchers attached unique molecular identifiers to individual cDNA molecules. From the 5' RACE reads, TCRdb called clonotypes with MiXCR, one entry per CDR3 protein. The sample lists around 45,000 distinct CDR3 sequences; roughly 7.3% were seen once. With 0 bases removed from V and 11 bases from J, the gap between germline ends came to 10 bases. The CDR3 extends over 13 amino acids. Germline values: CDR1 MNHNS, CDR2 SASEGT. Sequenced input: whole blood. The sequence derives from an adult who was a healthcare worker with PCR-confirmed SARS-CoV-2 infection or an uninfected control (not recorded which). The chain employs TRBV6-1 and TRBJ1-4; D uncertain. In DNA form, the CDR3 reads TGTGCCAGCAGTGAAGCAGGGCACACGAAACTGTTTTTT. Protein product: CASSEAGHTKLFF.